The 26 T cell receptor beta chains presented below share a single source sample, sequenced in a study of Graves' ophthalmopathy and Graves' hyperthyroidism. As the template, RNA transcripts were used to amplify TCR beta CDR3 regions. Following a first-round RT-PCR that used HTBI primers, a second-round multiplex PCR was carried out. TCRdb ran MiXCR on the multiplex PCR reads and lists one entry per CDR3 protein. This sample has about 600,000 distinct CDR3 sequences; about 40% occur once, and the top ten carry about 4.2%. The sequenced sample consisted of peripheral blood or thyroid tissue (not recorded which). The receptors originated from an adult man with Graves' hyperthyroidism.

This clonotype was observed many times. The V call is TRBV6-5, the J call TRBJ1-2, with D possibly matching TRBD1 (5 bases). The CDR3 has 13 amino acids. Looked up from germline, CDR1 is MNHEY and CDR2 is SVGAGI. V gave up 2 bases and J gave up 5 bases, with 9 bases separating them. CDR3 amino acids: CASSYGDPYGYTF. Written as DNA, the CDR3 is TGTGCCAGCAGTTACGGGGACCCATATGGCTACACCTTC.

This clonotype was detected ten times or more. The V and J genes are TRBV9 and TRBJ2-5; D not resolved. This CDR3 has 11 amino acids. The V gene's germline CDR1 is SGDLS and CDR2 YYNGEE. The ends were cut back, 4 bases at V and 6 bases at J, with 7 bases in the middle. The CDR3 sequence is CASSQAQTQYF. CDR3 DNA sequence: TGTGCCAGCAGCCAGGCCCAGACCCAGTACTTC.

The chain links TRBV19 to TRBJ1-3; D may be TRBD1 (5 bases). The germline gives CDR1 LNHDA, CDR2 SQIVND (reference sequence). V lost 3 bases to trimming and J lost 6 bases, with 6 bases between them. This CDR3 has 12 amino acids. The DNA of the CDR3 is TGTGCCAGTAGTATCGGGGCAAACACCATATATTTT. Residues: CASSIGANTIYF. The complete variable domain, with remaining parts taken from reference TRBV19 and TRBJ1-3, reads DGGITQSPKYLFRKEGQNVTLSCEQNLNHDAMYWYRQDPGQGLRLIYYSQIVNDFQKGDIAEGYSVSREKKESFPLTVTSAQKNPTAFYLCASSIGANTIYFGEGSWLTVV.

This clonotype has a handful of counts. The chain's CDR3 is CASSLDSGTVQRPQHF. The CDR3 DNA sequence: TGTGCCAGCAGTTTAGATTCGGGGACGGTCCAACGGCCCCAGCATTTT. The chain links TRBV12-3 or TRBV12-4 to TRBJ1-5; the D gene is possibly TRBD1 (5 bases). Trimming cost V 1 base and J 9 bases, with 19 bases left between them. This CDR3 has 16 amino acids.

The chain employs TRBV10-2 and TRBJ2-2; 9 nucleotides agree with TRBD2. Germline-derived CDR1 and CDR2 are WSHSY and SAAADI. This CDR3 region has 17 residues. J gave up 3 bases and V 7 bases, and 12 bases lay outside the gene matches. The CDR3 nucleotides are TGCGCCAGCATTAACCTAGCGGGACAGAAGGACACCGGGGAGCTGTTTTTT. The encoded protein is CASINLAGQKDTGELFF.

This clonotype was counted a few times. The chain has TRBV7-9 and TRBJ2-2, with D possibly being TRBD2 (6 bases). Per germline, CDR1 SEHNR and CDR2 FQNEAQ (reference sequence). Trimming removed 3 bases from V and 4 bases from J, with 15 bases in between. The CDR3 has 16 amino acids. The DNA of the CDR3 is TGTGCCAGCAGCTTGGCCGGTGGAGGGCTCACCGGGGAGCTGTTTTTT. This translates into CASSLAGGGLTGELFF. The full variable domain, in which reference TRBV7-9 and TRBJ2-2 provide the parts outside the CDR3, is DTGVSQNPRHKITKRGQNVTFRCDPISEHNRLYWYRQTLGQGPEFLTYFQNEAQLEKSRLLSDRFSAERPKGSFSTLEIQRTEQGDSAMYLCASSLAGGGLTGELFFGEGSRLTVL.

This clonotype was picked up a small number of times. The rearrangement links TRBV14 to TRBJ2-7, with D unresolved. Trimming took 4 bases from V and 4 from J, leaving 17 bases between them. Germline V gene sequence: CDR1 SGHDN, CDR2 FVKESK. The CDR3 contains 15 residues. The CDR3 sequence: CASSLWTDSIYEQYF. In DNA form, the CDR3 reads TGTGCCAGCAGCCTATGGACGGATTCGATTTACGAGCAGTACTTC.

This chain joins TRBV24-1 and TRBJ2-2; 9 positions match TRBD2. There are 17 residues in the CDR3. V shed 0 bases and J 6 bases; nucleotides not matched to a gene: 7. The germline gives CDR1 KGHDR, CDR2 SFDVKD. Here the CDR3 reads CATSDLSGGGAAGELFF. In nucleotides, the CDR3 is TGTGCCACCAGTGATTTGAGTGGCGGGGGGGCCGCCGGGGAGCTGTTTTTT.

The chain links TRBV7-2 to TRBJ2-3; TRBD2 might be the D (6 bases). The CDR3 is 16 amino acids. The germline V gene encodes CDR1 SGHTA and CDR2 FQGNSA. V lost 6 bases and J lost 4, with 20 bases in between. Here the CDR3 reads CASRRQVGGVADTQYF. DNA for the CDR3: TGTGCCAGCAGAAGACAAGTAGGCGGGGTTGCAGATACGCAGTATTTT.

V and J are TRBV14 and TRBJ2-7, with 9 bases matching TRBD1. Germline V gene lookup returns CDR1 SGHDN and CDR2 FVKESK. This CDR3 comprises 17 residues. V lost 4 bases to trimming and J lost 3 bases; unmatched junction nucleotides: 13. In DNA, the CDR3 is TGTGCCAGCAGCCCGAGATCATCCGGGACAGGGAACTACGAGCAGTACTTC. It encodes CASSPRSSGTGNYEQYF. The full variable domain, in which reference TRBV14 and TRBJ2-7 provide the parts outside the CDR3, is EAGVTQFPSHSVIEKGQTVTLRCDPISGHDNLYWYRRVMGKEIKFLLHFVKESKQDESGMPNNRFLAERTGGTYSTLKVQPAELEDSGVYFCASSPRSSGTGNYEQYFGPGTRLTVT.

At least ten counts were recorded for this clonotype. The rearrangement uses TRBV10-3 and TRBJ2-5; 11 bases are shared with TRBD1. The CDR3 length is 14 residues. The germline CDR1 and CDR2 sequences are ENHRY and SYGVKD. Trimming at V came to 5 bases and at J to 4 bases, leaving 3 bases not matched to a gene. CDR3 sequence: CAISPGTGGETQYF. CDR3 DNA: TGTGCCATCAGTCCCGGGACAGGGGGAGAGACCCAGTACTTC.

J is TRBJ2-5 and V is TRBV9; 12 nucleotides line up with TRBD2. Germline V lookup: CDR1 SGDLS, CDR2 YYNGEE. The CDR3 has 17 residues. The V gene end was trimmed by 4 bases and the J gene end by 3 bases; junction bases not matched to a gene: 10. The CDR3 reads CASSPRTSGKGEETQYF. CDR3 bases: TGTGCCAGCAGCCCCCGGACTAGCGGGAAGGGGGAAGAGACCCAGTACTTC.

This clonotype has just a few counts. The rearrangement links TRBV5-4 to TRBJ1-4, with unresolved D. The CDR3 is made up of 16 amino acids. V was cut by 4 bases and J by 7 bases, with 20 bases left in between. The V gene's germline CDR1 is SGHNT and CDR2 YYREEE (reference sequence). For the CDR3, the DNA is TGTGCCAGCAGCAGTGGGATCCGGGCCGGGAGTGAAAAACTGTTTTTT. Protein sequence: CASSSGIRAGSEKLFF.

The gene calls are TRBV6-1 and TRBJ1-1; D may be TRBD1 (5 bases). Germline V gene sequence: CDR1 MNHNS, CDR2 SASEGT. Trimming removed 5 bases at V and 4 bases at J, with 14 bases between. This CDR3 comprises 14 residues. CDR3 bases: TGTGCCAGCAGTTCGACAGTGTATAGCACTGAAGCTTTCTTT. Amino acids: CASSSTVYSTEAFF.

The chain recombines TRBV6-2 or TRBV6-3 with TRBJ2-7, with 9 bases that match TRBD1. Trimming at V came to 8 bases and at J to 6 bases, leaving 17 bases not matched to a gene. The CDR3 covers 16 residues. Germline values: CDR1 MNHEY, CDR2 SVGEGT. The CDR3, as DNA: TGTGCCAGCGCCAGCAGCTTGGTGGGACAGGGAGGCGAGCAGTACTTC. Residues: CASASSLVGQGGEQYF.

The chain couples TRBV6-5 to TRBJ2-1; D call uncertain. V dropped 10 bases and J dropped 5 bases, with 12 bases sitting between them. Germline loops: CDR1 MNHEY, CDR2 SVGAGI. The CDR3 spans 12 residues. The CDR3 DNA is TGTGCCACCAGACGAACGGACAATGAGCAGTTCTTC. Encoded protein: CATRRTDNEQFF.

This clonotype appeared many times. The chain links TRBV6-5 to TRBJ1-4; D possibly corresponds to TRBD1 (6 bases). V was clipped by 8 bases and J by 8 bases, with 21 bases between them. Germline-derived CDR1 and CDR2 are MNHEY and SVGAGI. The length of the CDR3 is 15 residues. CDR3 sequence reads: CASSSEAGADEKLFF. The CDR3 DNA is TGTGCCAGCTCTTCGGAAGCGGGGGCGGACGAAAAACTGTTTTTT.

This clonotype has only a few counts. The rearrangement joins TRBV7-2 to TRBJ1-1; TRBD1 might be the D (6 bases). V lost 6 bases to trimming and J lost 6 bases, with 14 bases between them. Germline V gives CDR1 SGHTA, CDR2 FQGNSA. There are 13 residues in the CDR3. Written as DNA, the CDR3 is TGTGCCAGCAGTTTCGGGGGGCGAGCTGAAGCTTTCTTT. It yields the protein CASSFGGRAEAFF. Supplemented by reference TRBV7-2 and TRBJ1-1, the full variable domain reads GAGVSQSPSNKVTEKGKDVELRCDPISGHTALYWYRQSLGQGLEFLIYFQGNSAPDKSGLPSDRFSAERTGGSVSTLTIQRTQQEDSAVYLCASSFGGRAEAFFGQGTRLTVV.

A few counts support this clonotype. The rearrangement uses TRBV28 and TRBJ2-2; D is possibly TRBD2 (5 bases). The ends were cut back, 9 bases at V and 4 bases at J, with 6 bases in the middle. Germline lookup yields CDR1 MDHEN and CDR2 SYDVKM. The CDR3 sequence is 11 residues long. CDR3 nucleotide sequence: TGTGCCAGTGAGGGCACCGGGGAGCTGTTTTTT. This codes for CASEGTGELFF.

The genes are TRBV24-1 and TRBJ2-3; a weak D match, TRBD1 (6 bases). The CDR3 sequence is 13 residues long. Trimming removed 11 bases from V and 2 bases from J, with 13 bases in between. Germline V gene data show CDR1 as KGHDR and CDR2 as SFDVKD. CDR3 loop: CAIGQTNTDTQYF. DNA of the CDR3: TGTGCCATCGGACAGACAAACACAGATACGCAGTATTTT.

CDR3 amino acids: CSASSTVNTEAFF. DNA of the CDR3: TGCAGTGCTAGCTCCACCGTGAACACTGAAGCTTTCTTT. V is TRBV20-1 and J is TRBJ1-1; D remains ambiguous. From germline, CDR1 is DFQATT and CDR2 SNEGSKA (reference sequence). There are 13 residues in the CDR3. Trimming removed 3 bases from V and 0 bases from J, with 8 bases in between.

This clonotype showed up just a few times. J is TRBJ2-7 and V is TRBV20-1; D uncertain. CDR3 length: 9 amino acids. The V and J ends lost 0 bases and 7 bases respectively, with 1 base between them. Germline values: CDR1 DFQATT, CDR2 SNEGSKA (reference sequence). Here the CDR3 reads CSARDEQYF. The CDR3 DNA sequence: TGCAGTGCTAGAGATGAGCAGTACTTC.

There are many counts of this clonotype. The CDR3 loop reads CASSEQGSSTEAFF. The CDR3, as DNA: TGTGCCAGCAGCGAACAGGGTTCCAGCACTGAAGCTTTCTTT. The V and J genes are TRBV2 and TRBJ1-1, with TRBD1 as a possible D gene (6 bases). There are 14 residues in the CDR3. Germline V gene sequence: CDR1 SNHLY, CDR2 FYNNEI. V dropped 6 bases and J dropped 4 bases, with 15 bases sitting between them. The full variable domain, in which reference TRBV2 and TRBJ1-1 provide the parts outside the CDR3, is EPEVTQTPSHQVTQMGQEVILRCVPISNHLYFYWYRQILGQKVEFLVSFYNNEISEKSEIFDDQFSVERPDGSNFTLKIRSTKLEDSAMYFCASSEQGSSTEAFFGQGTRLTVV.

This clonotype was counted many times. The V and J genes are TRBV5-1 and TRBJ1-5; D is perhaps TRBD1 (5 bases). The CDR3 contains 15 residues. Trimming took 0 bases from V and 1 from J, leaving 8 bases between them. The germline V gene has CDR1 SGHRS and CDR2 YFSETQ. The CDR3 is CASSLEAGSNQPQHF. CDR3 nucleotide sequence: TGCGCCAGCAGCTTGGAAGCAGGGAGCAATCAGCCCCAGCATTTT.

CDR3 coding DNA: TGTGCCAGCAGCTCCGGGACTAGCGGGGCCTTATTCCAAGAGACCCAGTACTTC. Its protein product is CASSSGTSGALFQETQYF. J is TRBJ2-5 and V is TRBV7-2, with TRBD2 matching 13 bases. J gave up 1 base and V 4 bases, and 9 bases lay outside the gene matches. CDR1 SGHTA and CDR2 FQGNSA come from the germline V gene. The CDR3 has 18 amino acids.

This rearrangement joins TRBV24-1 to TRBJ2-3; weak D call: TRBD2 (5 bases). Trimming took 9 bases from V and 3 from J, leaving 12 bases between them. The CDR3 sequence is 13 residues long. Germline assignment: CDR1 KGHDR and CDR2 SFDVKD. CDR3 nucleotides: TGTGCCACCCGCGCGGGCCAGACAGATACGCAGTATTTT. Translated, it gives CATRAGQTDTQYF.